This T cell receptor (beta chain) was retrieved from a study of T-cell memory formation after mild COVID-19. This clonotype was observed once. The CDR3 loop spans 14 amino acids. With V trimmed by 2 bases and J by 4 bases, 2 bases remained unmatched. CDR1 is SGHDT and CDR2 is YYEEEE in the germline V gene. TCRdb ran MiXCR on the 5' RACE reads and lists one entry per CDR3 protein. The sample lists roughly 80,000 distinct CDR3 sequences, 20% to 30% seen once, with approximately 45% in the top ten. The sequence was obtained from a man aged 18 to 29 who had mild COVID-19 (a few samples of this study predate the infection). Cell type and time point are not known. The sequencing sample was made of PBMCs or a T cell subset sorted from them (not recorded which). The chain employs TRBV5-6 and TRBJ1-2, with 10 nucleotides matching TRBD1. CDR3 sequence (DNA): TGTGCCAGCAGCTTTGGGACAGGGGTCTATGGCTACACCTTC. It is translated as CASSFGTGVYGYTF.